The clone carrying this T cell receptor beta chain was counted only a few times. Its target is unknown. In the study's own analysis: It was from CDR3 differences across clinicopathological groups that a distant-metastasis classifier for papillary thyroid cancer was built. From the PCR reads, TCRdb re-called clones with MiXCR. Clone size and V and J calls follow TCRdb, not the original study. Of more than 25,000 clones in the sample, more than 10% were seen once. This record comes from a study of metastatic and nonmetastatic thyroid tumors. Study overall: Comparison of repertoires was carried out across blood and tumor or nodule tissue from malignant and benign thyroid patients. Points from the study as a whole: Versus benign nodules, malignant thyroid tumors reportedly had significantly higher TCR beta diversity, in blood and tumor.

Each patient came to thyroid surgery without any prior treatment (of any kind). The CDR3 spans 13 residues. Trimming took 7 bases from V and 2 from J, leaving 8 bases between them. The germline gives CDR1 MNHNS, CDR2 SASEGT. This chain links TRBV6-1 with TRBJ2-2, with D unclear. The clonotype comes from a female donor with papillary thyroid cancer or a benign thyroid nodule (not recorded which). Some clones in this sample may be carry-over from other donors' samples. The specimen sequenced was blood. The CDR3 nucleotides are TGTGCCAGCAAGGGATTTAACACCGGGGAGCTGTTTTTT. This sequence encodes CASKGFNTGELFF.